A selection of T cell receptor beta chains follows, all from one sample in a study of blood T cell repertoires in COVID-19. Clones were read by immunoSEQ multiplex PCR, and TCRdb kept only the in-frame ones, dropping some. The sample records 65,000 to 90,000 clones, over 75% being singletons. Sequencing was carried out using peripheral blood. The receptors here all came from a woman aged 18-29 years with acute or convalescent COVID-19. Both conserved end residues are trimmed from each CDR3. The D gene is left open where the match is weak.

>TRBV4-2|TRBD1
ASSQDVDRGLYGYT
>TRBV5-1|TRBD1
ASSFSRDRVGREQF
>TRBV7-9|TRBD2
ASSFSGGSTDTQY
>TRBV10-3|TRBD2
ATKGLANNEQF
>TRBV2|.
ASSDAGALVEGYT
>TRBV5-3|.
ARSLVGPPGGYT
>TRBV7-9|.
ASSLGEDYGYT
>TRBV2|.
ASSPARREF
>TRBV19|TRBD1
ASSIARTGRNTEAF
>TRBV5-1|.
ASSLVASLTDTQY
>TRBV7-9|TRBD2
ASSSAGLAGPQETQY
>TRBV10-3|TRBD2
AISPGLVGNEQF
>TRBV20-1|.
SASSRGTGYGYT
>TRBV2|.
ASRPRRTPGGYT
>TRBV2|TRBD2
ASTDPGASGANEQF
>TRBV5-1|TRBD2
ASSLSSGDTGELF
>TRBV21-1|.
ASSKEGGGRLGYT
>TRBV19|.
ASSGRGHTNYGYT
>TRBV29-1|.
SVGHGPYNEQF
>TRBV5-1|.
ASSLEGLNTEAF
>TRBV5-5|.
ASSLAGGDSYNEQF
>TRBV20-1|.
SASRGYYNEQF
>TRBV5-1|TRBD2
ASSLDSGSSYNEQF
>TRBV19|TRBD1
ASIGTGTNEKLF
>TRBV9|.
ASSLTGTGNSPLH
>TRBV10-2|TRBD1
ASRTTGDHTDTQY
>TRBV3-1/TRBV3-2|.
ASSQGDYQEGYT
>TRBV5-1|.
ASSLGPSPNTEAF
>TRBV29-1|TRBD1
SAVTGDGNTIY
>TRBV6-1|TRBD1
ASSEAKTGRGTEAF
>TRBV5-3|TRBD1
ARSIDRGDTEAF
>TRBV11-2|.
ASSFSYTGELF
>TRBV11-2|.
ASSLSEGATEAF
>TRBV5-4|.
ASRLSEGLNTEAF
>TRBV4-1|.
ASSQLGVFTEAF
>TRBV6-1|TRBD2
ASSREGWDEQF
>TRBV4-3|.
ASSQDLGRRPYEQY
>TRBV2|.
ASSVEGINQPQH
>TRBV6-1|.
ASSEEWGIGNEQY
>TRBV2|.
ASSVSRDISGNTIY
>TRBV6-2/TRBV6-3|.
ASSYARPPSEQF